The 29 T cell receptor beta chains presented below share a single source sample, sequenced in a study of T cell responses to AZD1222 COVID-19 vaccine. Data came from immunoSEQ multiplex PCR; TCRdb stores just in-frame clones and leaves some out. The repertoire has 100,000 or so clones, more than 75% of them found once; the top ten carry 5%. Material: peripheral blood, obtained on day 0 of AZD1222 vaccination. These receptors originate from an adult in good health.

The chain recombines TRBV27 with TRBJ1-3, with D hard to call. The germline gives CDR1 MNHEY, CDR2 SMNVEV (reference sequence). The CDR3 contains 15 residues. Trimming took 3 bases from V and 0 from J, leaving 9 bases between them. The CDR3: CASSFSGSSGNTIYF. The DNA of the CDR3 is TGTGCCAGCAGTTTTTCCGGGAGCTCTGGAAACACCATATATTTT.

The chain has TRBV5-4 and TRBJ1-6, with a tentative D call TRBD1 (6 bases). Germline V gene data show CDR1 as SGHNT and CDR2 as YYREEE (reference sequence). The CDR3 consists of 15 residues. Trimming stripped 4 bases from V and 10 bases from J, with 18 bases between. The CDR3 is CASSRGAGGDSPLHF. The CDR3 coding sequence is TGTGCCAGCAGCCGGGGGGCGGGGGGTGACTCACCCCTCCACTTT.

This chain links TRBV5-1 with TRBJ2-2, with D perhaps TRBD2 (7 bases). Per the germline V gene, CDR1 is SGHRS and CDR2 is YFSETQ. The V end was cut by 10 bases, the J end by 6 bases, with 19 bases between. There are 14 residues in the CDR3. The CDR3 DNA sequence: TGCGCCCGCGGAGAGGGGGGGGCCGCCGGGGAGCTGTTTTTT. Protein sequence: CARGEGGAAGELFF.

This clone was picked up a small number of times. The chain is built from TRBV19 and TRBJ1-2; D not resolved. Trimming shortened V by 5 bases and J by 7 bases, and 11 bases separated the two germline ends. The CDR3 runs 12 residues. Germline V CDR1 and CDR2: LNHDA, SQIVND (reference sequence). The CDR3 nucleotides read TGTGCCAGTAGTTCACGGCTAAGTGGCTACACCTTC. Its protein product is CASSSRLSGYTF.

Regarding this clone: A read error may account for a junction end that differs from germline. The chain is built from TRBV6-2 or TRBV6-3 and TRBJ1-2, with a tentative D call TRBD1 (6 bases). The CDR3 contains 11 residues. Germline loops: CDR1 MNHEY, CDR2 SVGEGT. The CDR3 is CASSYPYRVVF. CDR3 DNA sequence: TGTGCCAGCAGTTACCCCTACAGGGTTGTCTTC.

This clone occurred a few times. V is TRBV27 and J is TRBJ2-1, with 9 nucleotides matching TRBD1. CDR1 and CDR2 from the germline V gene are MNHEY and SMNVEV (reference sequence). This CDR3 contains 17 residues. Trimming cost V 5 bases and J 5 bases; bases outside gene matches: 13. In DNA, the CDR3 is TGTGCCAGCAGTCTGCGTATGGGACAGGGATATAACAATGAGCAGTTCTTC. This gives the protein CASSLRMGQGYNNEQFF.

This clone turned up a few times. The CDR3 sequence: CASSLERSPAGSPLHF. CDR3 in DNA: TGTGCCAGCAGCTTAGAAAGGTCCCCAGCGGGGTCACCCCTCCACTTT. The chain couples TRBV7-2 to TRBJ1-6; D unresolved. The V end lost 1 base, the J end lost 10 bases, and 17 bases lay between the germline ends. Per the germline V gene, CDR1 is SGHTA and CDR2 is FQGNSA. The CDR3 totals 16 residues.

This clone was counted once. V usage is TRBV25-1 and J usage is TRBJ1-1; 7 bases are shared with TRBD1. This CDR3 region has 15 residues. Germline assignment: CDR1 MGHDK and CDR2 SYGVNS. The V and J ends lost 3 bases and 3 bases, in that order; junction bases with no gene match: 7. The CDR3 sequence is CASSDSQGGDTEAFF. The CDR3 coding sequence is TGTGCCAGCAGTGACTCCCAGGGGGGGGACACTGAAGCTTTCTTT.

The chain couples TRBV7-2 to TRBJ1-5; a weak D match, TRBD1 (6 bases). Per germline, CDR1 SGHTA and CDR2 FQGNSA. With 6 bases removed from V and 9 bases from J, the gap between germline ends came to 21 bases. The CDR3 length is 15 residues. CDR3 DNA: TGTGCCAGCAGGCCTACAGGGAGGGGCGGGGGGCCCCAGCATTTT. This encodes CASRPTGRGGGPQHF.

The chain combines TRBV5-1 with TRBJ2-2; D perhaps matches TRBD1 (5 bases). V gave up 4 bases and J gave up 0 bases, with 25 bases separating them. CDR1 and CDR2 (germline): SGHRS, YFSETQ. This CDR3 has 20 amino acids. This CDR3 reads CASSVRVRTSPIANTGELFF. In nucleotides, the CDR3 is TGCGCCAGCAGCGTCAGGGTCCGAACCTCCCCAATCGCGAACACCGGGGAGCTGTTTTTT.

This chain connects TRBV3-1 (or the pseudogene TRBV3-2) to TRBJ1-5; 10 bases are shared with TRBD1. The CDR3 sequence is 14 residues long. V dropped 4 bases and J dropped 6; count of bases not matched to a gene: 3. Germline CDR1 is LGHDT and CDR2 is YNNKEL (reference sequence). The CDR3 DNA follows: TGTGCCAGCAGCCCGGGACAGGGGCTTCAGCCCCAGCATTTT. It codes for CASSPGQGLQPQHF.

The rearrangement uses TRBV5-1 and TRBJ2-3; 7 bases fit TRBD1. This CDR3 contains 16 residues. The trim removed 0 bases at V and 1 base at J, leaving 5 bases unmatched. The germline gives CDR1 SGHRS, CDR2 YFSETQ. The CDR3, as DNA: TGCGCCAGCAGCTTGGGGCCCGGGACAGGCACAGATACGCAGTATTTT. Its protein is CASSLGPGTGTDTQYF.

This sequence joins TRBV3-1 (or the pseudogene TRBV3-2) and TRBJ1-1, with D uncertain. Germline V CDR1 and CDR2: LGHDT, YNNKEL (reference sequence). Trimming took off 2 bases at V and 4 bases at J, with 8 bases between the two ends. CDR3 length: 13 residues. The CDR3 DNA is TGTGCCAGCAGCCAACCTCTAGGCACTGAAGCTTTCTTT. It translates to CASSQPLGTEAFF.

The rearrangement links TRBV3-1 (or the pseudogene TRBV3-2) to TRBJ1-2, with D unresolved. Trimming shortened V by 4 bases and J by 7 bases, and 19 bases separated the two germline ends. The CDR3 has 15 amino acids. Per germline, CDR1 LGHDT and CDR2 YNNKEL (reference sequence). CDR3 bases: TGTGCCAGCAGCCCAACCCGGAGCGGAGGCGGTGGCTACACCTTC. Its protein is CASSPTRSGGGGYTF.

This sequence joins TRBV5-1 and TRBJ2-2; D possibly matches TRBD1 or TRBD2 (5 bases each). Germline V gene data show CDR1 as SGHRS and CDR2 as YFSETQ. The V and J ends lost 4 bases and 3 bases respectively, with 19 bases between them. The CDR3 loop spans 17 amino acids. DNA of the CDR3: TGCGCCAGCAGCATCGGTTTTGGGGGAGCAGACACCGGGGAGCTGTTTTTT. As protein: CASSIGFGGADTGELFF.

This sequence joins TRBV5-1 and TRBJ1-1, with 7 bases fitting TRBD1. The CDR3 is 16 amino acids. The germline gives CDR1 SGHRS, CDR2 YFSETQ. With 4 bases clipped from V and 2 bases from J, the junction kept 11 bases outside the gene matches. The CDR3 here is CASSPEGQTPNTEAFF. CDR3 coding DNA: TGCGCCAGCAGCCCGGAGGGACAGACTCCCAACACTGAAGCTTTCTTT.

The gene calls are TRBV7-9 and TRBJ1-4; D is unclear. The V gene's germline CDR1 is SEHNR and CDR2 FQNEAQ (reference sequence). V lost 3 bases, J lost 7 bases, and 15 bases lay in between. This CDR3 is 15 amino acids long. The CDR3 spells CASSLYEDPPEKLFF. As DNA, the CDR3 is TGTGCCAGCAGCTTGTATGAGGATCCGCCTGAAAAACTGTTTTTT.

This chain connects TRBV11-2 to TRBJ2-2; 8 positions match TRBD1. The CDR3 is 16 residues long. Trimming took 3 bases from V and 2 from J; bases not matched to a gene: 5. The germline V gene encodes CDR1 SGHAT and CDR2 FQNNGV. The chain's CDR3 is CASSFTGGSNTGELFF. The CDR3 DNA reads TGTGCCAGCAGCTTTACAGGGGGGAGTAACACCGGGGAGCTGTTTTTT.

The V call is TRBV5-1, the J call TRBJ1-4, with D tentatively TRBD1 (5 bases). CDR1 and CDR2 (germline): SGHRS, YFSETQ. The CDR3 loop spans 15 amino acids. The V end was cut by 0 bases, the J end by 2 bases, with 8 bases between. In DNA, the CDR3 is TGCGCCAGCAGCTTGGCCCCAGGGACTAATGAAAAACTGTTTTTT. It codes for CASSLAPGTNEKLFF.

J is TRBJ1-2 and V is TRBV2; TRBD1 might be the D (6 bases). The V gene's germline CDR1 is SNHLY and CDR2 FYNNEI. V lost 2 bases and J 6 bases, leaving 10 bases between the germline ends. The CDR3 totals 13 residues. Written as DNA, the CDR3 is TGTGCCAGCAGTGAACGGGGGGCTGATGGCTACACCTTC. It yields the protein CASSERGADGYTF.

The chain recombines TRBV19 with TRBJ1-5, with 8 bases identical to TRBD1. CDR1 and CDR2 from the germline V gene are LNHDA and SQIVND (reference sequence). V dropped 6 bases and J dropped 0; count of bases not matched to a gene: 10. The CDR3 is made up of 17 amino acids. The CDR3 reads CASSKTGDFDSNQPQHF. DNA for the CDR3: TGTGCCAGTAGCAAGACAGGGGACTTTGATAGCAATCAGCCCCAGCATTTT.

The chain employs TRBV30 and TRBJ1-2, with D uncertain. Germline V gene sequence: CDR1 GTSNPN, CDR2 SVGIG (reference sequence). This CDR3 is built from 13 residues. Trimming removed 2 bases at V and 2 bases at J, with 9 bases between. The CDR3 nucleotides are TGTGCCTGGAGTCCCGGACTGAACTATGGCTACACCTTC. It encodes CAWSPGLNYGYTF. The full variable domain, in which reference TRBV30 and TRBJ1-2 provide the parts outside the CDR3, is SQTIHQWPATLVQPVGSPLSLECTVEGTSNPNLYWYRQAAGRGLQLLFYSVGIGQISSEVPQNLSASRPQDRQFILSSKKLLLSDSGFYLCAWSPGLNYGYTFGSGTRLTVV.

This clone was seen a handful of times. The CDR3 DNA reads as TGTGCCAGCAGCCCCATTGACAGGACAAACTATGGCTACACCTTC. Translating gives CASSPIDRTNYGYTF. The V gene is TRBV2, the J gene TRBJ1-2; perhaps TRBD1 as D (6 bases). Germline loops: CDR1 SNHLY, CDR2 FYNNEI. Trimming removed 6 bases at V and 2 bases at J, with 16 bases between. This CDR3 has 15 amino acids.

The genes are TRBV7-3 and TRBJ1-2; tentative D call: TRBD1 (5 bases). V lost 1 base to trimming and J lost 4 bases, with 16 bases between them. The CDR3 has 16 residues. Germline V CDR1 and CDR2: SGHTA, FQGTGA. The CDR3 DNA reads TGTGCCAGCAGCTTAAGGGGAGGGGAAGCGGTCTATGGCTACACCTTC. Translating it yields CASSLRGGEAVYGYTF.

This clone showed up just a few times. The chain recombines TRBV5-1 with TRBJ2-3; D is unresolved. CDR1 is SGHRS and CDR2 is YFSETQ in the germline V gene. The length of the CDR3 is 17 residues. The V gene lost 0 bases and the J gene lost 0 bases, with 14 bases spanning the gap. CDR3: CASSLGIGDSSTDTQYF. The CDR3 DNA reads TGCGCCAGCAGCTTGGGAATTGGCGACTCTAGCACAGATACGCAGTATTTT.

The chain carries TRBV4-1 and TRBJ2-7; D may match TRBD1 or TRBD2 (5 bases each). V was pared by 4 bases and J by 2 bases, with 18 bases between. The CDR3 has 16 amino acids. The germline V gene has CDR1 MGHRA and CDR2 YSYEKL. The CDR3 protein is CASSRIIGAEPYEQYF. CDR3 coding DNA: TGCGCCAGCAGCCGGATAATCGGGGCAGAGCCCTACGAGCAGTACTTC.

The V call is TRBV4-3, the J call TRBJ1-4, with D unclear. Germline V gene data show CDR1 as LGHNA and CDR2 as YSLEER. Trimming stripped 0 bases from V and 6 bases from J, with 11 bases between. This CDR3 is 15 amino acids long. CDR3: CASSQDSFAYEKLFF. DNA for the CDR3: TGCGCCAGCAGCCAAGACAGTTTCGCGTATGAAAAACTGTTTTTT.

V gene TRBV21-1 combines with J gene TRBJ2-7. TRBV21-1 is annotated as a pseudogene. The CDR3 runs to 11 residues. As DNA, the CDR3 is TGTGCCAGCAGCGATTGGGACGAGCAGTACTTC. Its translation: CASSDWDEQYF.

The chain uses TRBV18 and TRBJ2-3, with no clear D. Germline V lookup: CDR1 KGHSH, CDR2 LQKENI. The CDR3 runs 14 residues. V gave up 3 bases and J gave up 0 bases, with 7 bases separating them. The CDR3 loop is CASSPLQSTDTQYF. DNA of the CDR3: TGTGCCAGCTCACCGCTACAGAGCACAGATACGCAGTATTTT. The variable domain in full, completed from reference TRBV18 and TRBJ2-3, reads NAGVMQNPRHLVRRRGQEARLRCSPMKGHSHVYWYRQLPEEGLKFMVYLQKENIIDESGMPKERFSAEFPKEGPSILRIQQVVRGDSAAYFCASSPLQSTDTQYFGPGTRLTVL.